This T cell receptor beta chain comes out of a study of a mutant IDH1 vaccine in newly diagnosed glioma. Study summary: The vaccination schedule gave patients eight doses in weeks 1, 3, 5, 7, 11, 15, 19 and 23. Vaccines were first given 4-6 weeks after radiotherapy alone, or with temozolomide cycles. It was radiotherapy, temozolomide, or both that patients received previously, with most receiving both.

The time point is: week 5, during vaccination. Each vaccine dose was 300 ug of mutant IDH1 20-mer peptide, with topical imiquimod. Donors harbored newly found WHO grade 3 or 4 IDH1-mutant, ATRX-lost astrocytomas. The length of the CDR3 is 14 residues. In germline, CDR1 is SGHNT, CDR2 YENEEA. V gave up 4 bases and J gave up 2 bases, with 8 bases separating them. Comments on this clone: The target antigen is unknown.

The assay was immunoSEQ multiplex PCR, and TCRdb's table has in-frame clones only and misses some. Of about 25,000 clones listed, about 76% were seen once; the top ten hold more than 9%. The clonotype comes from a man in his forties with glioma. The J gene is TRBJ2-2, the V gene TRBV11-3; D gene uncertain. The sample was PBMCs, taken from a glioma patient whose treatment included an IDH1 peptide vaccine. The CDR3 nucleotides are TGTGCCAGCAGCTACCGAGGCAACACCGGGGAGCTGTTTTTT. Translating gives CASSYRGNTGELFF.